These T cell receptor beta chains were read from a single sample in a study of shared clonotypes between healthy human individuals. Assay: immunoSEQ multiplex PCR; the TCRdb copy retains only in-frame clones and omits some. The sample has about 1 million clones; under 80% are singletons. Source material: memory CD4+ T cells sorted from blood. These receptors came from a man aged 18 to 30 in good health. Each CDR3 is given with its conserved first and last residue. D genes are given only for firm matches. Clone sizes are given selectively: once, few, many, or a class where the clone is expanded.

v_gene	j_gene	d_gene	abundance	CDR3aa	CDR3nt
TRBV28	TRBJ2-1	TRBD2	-	CASSLASGNFYNEQFF	TGTGCCAGCAGCTTGGCTAGCGGGAATTTTTACAATGAGCAGTTCTTC
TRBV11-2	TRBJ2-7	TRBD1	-	CASSSWTGAYEQYF	TGTGCCAGCAGCTCCTGGACAGGGGCCTACGAGCAGTACTTC
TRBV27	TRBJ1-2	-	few	CASSLHNTNYGYTF	TGTGCCAGCAGCCTACATAATACAAACTATGGCTACACCTTC
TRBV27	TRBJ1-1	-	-	CASSFIRGQNTEAFF	TGTGCCAGCAGTTTCATCCGGGGCCAGAACACTGAAGCTTTCTTT
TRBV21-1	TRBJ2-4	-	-	CASSVRDRKNIQYF	TGTGCCAGCAGCGTCCGGGACAGAAAAAACATTCAGTACTTC
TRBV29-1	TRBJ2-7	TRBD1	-	CSVGQGAYEQYF	TGCAGCGTTGGACAGGGGGCCTACGAGCAGTACTTC
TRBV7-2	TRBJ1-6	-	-	CASSETVAGSPLHF	TGTGCCAGCAGCGAGACAGTAGCAGGGTCACCCCTCCACTTT
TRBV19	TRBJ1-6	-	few	CASSLYSIENSPLHF	TGTGCCAGTAGCCTCTACAGCATTGAAAATTCACCCCTCCACTTT
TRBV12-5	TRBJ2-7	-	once	CASGFLNNHEQYF	TGTGCTAGTGGTTTTCTCAACAACCACGAGCAGTACTTC
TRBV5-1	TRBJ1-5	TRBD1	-	CASSSDRGQPQHF	TGCGCCAGCAGCTCCGACAGGGGGCAGCCCCAGCATTTT
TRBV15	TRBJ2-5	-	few	CATSRPQETQYF	TGTGCCACCAGCAGACCTCAAGAGACCCAGTACTTC
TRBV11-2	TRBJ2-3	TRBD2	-	CASSSLGGAQYF	TGTGCCAGCAGCTCATTGGGGGGGGCGCAGTATTTT
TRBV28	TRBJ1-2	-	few	CASSQGFGYTF	TGTGCCAGCAGCCAGGGATTTGGCTACACCTTC
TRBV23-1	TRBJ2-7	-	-	CASGVGNYEQYF	TGCGCCAGCGGGGTCGGGAACTACGAGCAGTACTTC
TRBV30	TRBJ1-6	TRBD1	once	CAWSLGRGGRAYNSPLHF	TGTGCCTGGAGTCTTGGCAGGGGGGGACGGGCCTATAATTCACCCCTCCACTTT
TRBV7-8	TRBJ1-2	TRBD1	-	CASSRFGTGDYGYTF	TGTGCCAGCAGCCGATTCGGGACAGGGGACTATGGCTACACCTTC
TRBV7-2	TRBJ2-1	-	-	CASSPTQGQQFF	TGTGCCAGCAGCCCTACACAGGGCCAGCAGTTCTTC
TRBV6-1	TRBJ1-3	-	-	CASSVAGVGNTIYF	TGTGCCAGCAGTGTAGCAGGGGTTGGAAACACCATATATTTT
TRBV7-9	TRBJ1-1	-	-	CASSPTGRQLNTEAFF	TGTGCCAGCAGCCCTACCGGGCGACAGTTGAACACTGAAGCTTTCTTT
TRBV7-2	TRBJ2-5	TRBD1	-	CASSLAAGGWETQYF	TGTGCCAGCAGCTTAGCGGCAGGGGGTTGGGAGACCCAGTACTTC
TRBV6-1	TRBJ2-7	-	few	CASSERRYGAYEQYF	TGTGCCAGCAGTGAACGGCGTTACGGGGCTTACGAGCAGTACTTC
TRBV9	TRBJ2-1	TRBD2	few	CASSVVLAGGAEQFF	TGTGCCAGCAGCGTAGTTCTAGCGGGGGGAGCGGAGCAGTTCTTC
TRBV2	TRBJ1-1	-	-	CASRTQGRTEAFF	TGTGCCAGCAGAACACAGGGTCGGACTGAAGCTTTCTTT
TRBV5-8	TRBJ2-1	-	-	CASNRGLLVDEQFF	TGTGCCAGCAACAGGGGACTTTTGGTGGATGAGCAGTTCTTC
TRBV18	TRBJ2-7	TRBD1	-	CASSSEGTGGHEQYF	TGTGCCAGCTCATCAGAGGGGACAGGAGGGCACGAGCAGTACTTC
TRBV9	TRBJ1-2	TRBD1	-	CASSATGGAKGYTF	TGTGCCAGCAGCGCGACAGGGGGCGCTAAGGGCTACACCTTC
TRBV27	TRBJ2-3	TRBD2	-	CASSSRPGGGTDTQYF	TGTGCCAGCAGTTCTCGACCGGGAGGTGGCACAGATACGCAGTATTTT
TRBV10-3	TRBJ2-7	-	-	CAISDSGGSSYEQYF	TGTGCCATCAGTGATTCAGGGGGGAGCTCCTACGAGCAGTACTTC
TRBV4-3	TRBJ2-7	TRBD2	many	CASSQVGTSGGYEQYF	TGCGCCAGCAGCCAAGTAGGTACTAGCGGCGGTTACGAGCAGTACTTC
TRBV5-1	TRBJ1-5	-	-	CASSSGEEAQPQHF	TGCGCCAGCAGCTCGGGTGAGGAGGCTCAGCCCCAGCATTTT
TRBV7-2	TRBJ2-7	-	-	CASSLRNSYEQYF	TGTGCCAGCAGCTTAAGGAACTCCTACGAGCAGTACTTC
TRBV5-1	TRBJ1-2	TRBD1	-	CASSVDAAGGNYGYTF	TGCGCCAGCAGCGTGGATGCAGCAGGGGGTAACTATGGCTACACCTTC
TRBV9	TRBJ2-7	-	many	CASSEVPSTYEQYF	TGTGCCAGCAGCGAAGTACCCAGTACCTACGAGCAGTACTTC
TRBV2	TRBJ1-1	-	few	CASSEDTNTEAFF	TGTGCCAGCAGTGAGGACACAAACACTGAAGCTTTCTTT
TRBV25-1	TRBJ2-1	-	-	CASEKGFGEQFF	TGTGCCAGCGAAAAGGGTTTCGGTGAGCAGTTCTTC
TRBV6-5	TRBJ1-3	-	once	CASSPTGSAGNTIYF	TGTGCCAGCAGCCCTACGGGATCAGCTGGAAACACCATATATTTT
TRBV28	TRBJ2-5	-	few	CASSPYWGVTQYF	TGTGCCAGCTCCCCGTATTGGGGCGTGACCCAGTACTTC
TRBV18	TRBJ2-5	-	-	CASSLIKTQGNQETQYF	TGTGCCAGCTCACTCATCAAGACTCAGGGAAACCAAGAGACCCAGTACTTC
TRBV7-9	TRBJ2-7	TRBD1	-	CASSEGQVANEQYF	TGTGCCAGCAGCGAGGGACAGGTGGCGAACGAGCAGTACTTC
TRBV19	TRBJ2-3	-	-	CASSIDSSTDTQYF	TGTGCCAGTAGTATAGATAGTTCTACAGATACGCAGTATTTT
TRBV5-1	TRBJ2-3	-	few	CASSPGVVSTDTQYF	TGCGCCAGCAGCCCAGGGGTGGTTAGCACAGATACGCAGTATTTT
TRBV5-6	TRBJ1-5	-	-	CASSLTIGGGIGNQPQHF	TGTGCCAGCAGCCTGACGATAGGGGGAGGGATCGGCAATCAGCCCCAGCATTTT
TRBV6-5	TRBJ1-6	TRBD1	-	CASRDRGSYNSPLHF	TGTGCCAGCCGGGACAGGGGCTCCTATAATTCACCCCTCCACTTT
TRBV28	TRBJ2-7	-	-	CASSLAVAEQYF	TGTGCCAGCAGTTTAGCAGTCGCCGAGCAGTACTTC
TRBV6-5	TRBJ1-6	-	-	CASSYSGSRRSSPLHF	TGTGCCAGCAGTTACTCGGGCAGCCGAAGGTCTTCACCCCTCCACTTT
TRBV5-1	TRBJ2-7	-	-	CASSFEGGPSYEQYF	TGCGCCAGCAGCTTTGAGGGGGGCCCCTCCTACGAGCAGTACTTC
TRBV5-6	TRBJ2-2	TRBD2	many	CASTPGGLAAGELFF	TGTGCCAGCACCCCTGGGGGACTAGCGGCCGGGGAGCTGTTTTTT
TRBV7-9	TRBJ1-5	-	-	CAPALFQGSNQPQHF	TGTGCCCCAGCGTTATTCCAGGGGAGCAATCAGCCCCAGCATTTT
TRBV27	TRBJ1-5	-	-	CASSLRGLGPYNQPQHF	TGTGCCAGCAGTCTCCGGGGCCTCGGACCCTACAATCAGCCCCAGCATTTT
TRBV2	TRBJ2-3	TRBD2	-	CASSLAGLGKDTQYF	TGTGCCAGCAGCCTAGCGGGATTGGGTAAAGATACGCAGTATTTT
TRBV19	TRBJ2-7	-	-	CASSITGAYEQYF	TGTGCCAGTAGTATTACGGGGGCCTACGAGCAGTACTTC
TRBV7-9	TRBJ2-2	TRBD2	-	CASSLFSLAGGPGELFF	TGTGCCAGCAGCTTATTCTCCCTAGCGGGAGGGCCCGGGGAGCTGTTTTTT
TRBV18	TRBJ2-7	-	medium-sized	CASSPGTGNEQYF	TGTGCCAGCTCACCCGGGACCGGAAACGAGCAGTACTTC
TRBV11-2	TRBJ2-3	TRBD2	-	CASRRAGKGDTQYF	TGTGCCAGCAGGCGAGCGGGGAAAGGGGATACGCAGTATTTT